This TCR beta chain is from a study of cytomegalovirus exposure and HLA in healthy donors. Notes on the study in general: Among CMV-associated TCR beta chains, most appeared HLA-restricted in a later analysis.

The primer mix had 60 Vbeta and 13 Jbeta primers. TCRdb's table, derived via immunoSEQ multiplex PCR, lists solely in-frame clones and lacks some. The sample yields over 90,000 clones, almost 80% seen once. The CDR3 consists of 15 residues. Looked up from germline, CDR1 is SSHAT and CDR2 is FNYEAQ (reference sequence). The junction had 8 bases not matched to a gene; V was cut back by 3 bases and J by 4 bases. A word on this clone: The antigen remains unidentified.

The clonotype was recovered from a man aged 50-60 years in good health and CMV-seropositive. V is TRBV7-7 and J is TRBJ2-5, with TRBD2 matching 7 bases. Sequencing input: PBMCs. The CDR3 DNA reads as TGTGCCAGCAGCTTTAATGCGGGCGGGAGAGAGACCCAGTACTTC. This gives the protein CASSFNAGGRETQYF.